The 19 T cell receptor beta chains reported below all come from one sample, sequenced in a study of CD8+ T cells in alopecia areata (dated by TCRdb to the late 2010s). The protocol used for the library was the immunoSEQ multiplex PCR assay. For TCR sequencing, RNA was extracted from every sample and reverse transcribed into cDNA to serve as template. Imported from immuneACCESS, the table was reduced by TCRdb to in-frame sequences with V and J called. These copies leave out some clones; in studies compared against another copy, an unresolved V gene accounts for under half, and the cause of the remainder is not known. In this sample the table shows 180,000 or so clones, 55% to 75% of which occur a single time. About 5.5% of the sample comes from the top ten. In light of the paper, this sample's time point label describes: less than 25 weeks on oral tofacitinib. Explained via the paper, the treatment or condition label denotes: oral pan-JAK inhibitor, 5-10 mg twice daily.

Material: CD4+ T cells sorted from blood, obtained at week 24, from a patient treated with tofacitinib. All receptors come from a human donor with alopecia areata.

J is TRBJ2-2 and V is TRBV15; 7 bases are shared with TRBD2. The CDR3 is 15 amino acids. Germline assignment: CDR1 LNHNV and CDR2 YYDKDF (reference sequence). Trimming at V came to 2 bases and at J to 0 bases, leaving 0 bases not matched to a gene. The CDR3 DNA follows: TGTGCCACCAGCAGACTAGCGGCGAACACCGGGGAGCTGTTTTTT. Translated, it gives CATSRLAANTGELFF. Full variable domain (rest looked up from reference TRBV15 and TRBJ2-2): DAMVIQNPRYQVTQFGKPVTLSCSQTLNHNVMYWYQQKSSQAPKLLFHYYDKDFNNEADTPDNFQSRRPNTSFCFLDIRSPGLGDTAMYLCATSRLAANTGELFFGEGSRLTVL.

This clone was seen a handful of times. The V and J genes are TRBV7-6 and TRBJ2-7; D could derive from TRBD1 or TRBD2 (5 bases each). CDR3 length equals 14 residues. In germline, CDR1 is SGHVS, CDR2 FNYEAQ. The germline V and J ends were trimmed by 4 bases and 2 bases, with 12 bases remaining between them. DNA of the CDR3: TGTGCCAGCAGCTCCGGGGTGGGGCCCTACGAGCAGTACTTC. It encodes CASSSGVGPYEQYF.

The chain uses TRBV9 and TRBJ2-3; D uncertain. CDR1 and CDR2 from the germline V gene are SGDLS and YYNGEE. This CDR3 is built from 14 residues. V lost 4 bases and J lost 3, with 12 bases in between. DNA for the CDR3: TGTGCCAGCAGCTCCCGGCACCAAACAGATACGCAGTATTTT. Protein product: CASSSRHQTDTQYF.

This clone came up once. CDR3 sequence (DNA): TGCAGCGTTCTTTCAGGGGCAGGGGCCGGGGAGCTGTTTTTT. Protein product: CSVLSGAGAGELFF. The chain employs TRBV29-1 and TRBJ2-2; a possible D gene is TRBD1 (6 bases). Trimming removed 5 bases at V and 6 bases at J, with 16 bases between. Germline-derived CDR1 and CDR2 are SQVTM and ANQGSEA. This CDR3 contains 14 residues.

This clone has only a few counts. This sequence joins TRBV29-1 and TRBJ2-3, with D uncertain. From germline, CDR1 is SQVTM and CDR2 ANQGSEA. The CDR3 covers 13 residues. The V end lost 5 bases, the J end lost 5 bases, and 14 bases lay between the germline ends. CDR3 sequence reads: CSVRGPTIDTQYF. Here the CDR3 DNA reads TGCAGCGTTCGTGGACCCACAATAGATACGCAGTATTTT.

This clone was observed a handful of times. The chain employs TRBV5-1 and TRBJ2-5; TRBD1 matches at 7 bases. Germline V gene sequence: CDR1 SGHRS, CDR2 YFSETQ. J was trimmed by 2 bases and V by 4 bases; bases with no gene match: 5. The CDR3 runs to 14 residues. The CDR3 nucleotides are TGCGCCAGCAGCCCATCGGGACAGCAAGAGACCCAGTACTTC. This codes for CASSPSGQQETQYF.

The rearrangement uses TRBV7-3 and TRBJ1-6; D is ambiguous. Trimming took 5 bases from V and 11 from J, leaving 13 bases between them. CDR3 length: 13 residues. Germline values: CDR1 SGHTA, CDR2 FQGTGA. CDR3 coding DNA: TGTGCCAGCAGCGTAGGTGGGGAGGCACCCCTCCACTTT. It codes for CASSVGGEAPLHF.

The chain uses TRBV9 and TRBJ2-3; 10 positions match TRBD1. The CDR3 covers 15 residues. V dropped 3 bases and J dropped 3; count of bases not matched to a gene: 4. CDR1 and CDR2 (germline): SGDLS, YYNGEE. The CDR3, as DNA: TGTGCCAGCAGCGGACAGGGGGCGCTGACAGATACGCAGTATTTT. Amino acids: CASSGQGALTDTQYF.

Only a few counts were recorded for this clone. This chain joins TRBV29-1 and TRBJ2-3; D possibly uses TRBD1 or TRBD2 (5 bases each). V was shortened by 4 bases and J by 6 bases, with 11 bases between the two germline ends. The germline V gene has CDR1 SQVTM and CDR2 ANQGSEA. The CDR3 length is 12 residues. CDR3 sequence reads: CSVGSGDDTQYF. The CDR3 bases are TGCAGCGTTGGATCCGGGGACGATACGCAGTATTTT.

The rearrangement joins TRBV9 to TRBJ2-2; 12 bases line up with TRBD1. The CDR3 runs to 17 residues. Germline V gives CDR1 SGDLS, CDR2 YYNGEE. V shed 2 bases, J shed 5 bases, and the junction held 7 bases outside the gene matches. CDR3 loop: CASSVLPGQGATGELFF. CDR3 sequence (DNA): TGTGCCAGCAGCGTCCTTCCGGGACAGGGGGCAACCGGGGAGCTGTTTTTT.

This chain joins TRBV14 and TRBJ2-4, with D possibly matching TRBD1 (6 bases). Germline-derived CDR1 and CDR2 are SGHDN and FVKESK. V lost 4 bases to trimming and J lost 5 bases, with 6 bases between them. This CDR3 has 12 residues. The CDR3 coding sequence is TGTGCCAGCAGCCGACAGGAAAACATTCAGTACTTC. This translates into CASSRQENIQYF.

This sequence joins TRBV7-3 and TRBJ2-1; perhaps TRBD2 as D (6 bases). Deletions cut 2 bases from V and 8 bases from J, with 10 bases between. From germline, CDR1 is SGHTA and CDR2 FQGTGA. This CDR3 spans 13 amino acids. CDR3 loop: CASSLDQRDEQFF. For the CDR3, the DNA is TGTGCCAGCAGCTTAGACCAGCGGGATGAGCAGTTCTTC.

The rearrangement links TRBV4-3 to TRBJ2-7; D gene uncertain. V was clipped by 1 base and J by 3 bases, with 13 bases between them. CDR1 LGHNA and CDR2 YSLEER come from the germline V gene. This CDR3 comprises 15 residues. CDR3 region: CASSQGPETDYEQYF. The CDR3 coding sequence is TGCGCCAGCAGCCAAGGCCCCGAGACGGACTACGAGCAGTACTTC.

CDR3 nucleotides: TGTGCCAGCAGCCCAAGACAGGGCTCCTACGAGCAGTACTTC. Translating gives CASSPRQGSYEQYF. V usage is TRBV25-1 and J usage is TRBJ2-7, with 7 positions matching TRBD1. V was clipped by 6 bases and J by 0 bases; unmatched bases: 5. CDR1 is MGHDK, CDR2 SYGVNS, per germline. The CDR3 runs 14 residues.

This clone was counted only a few times. The V and J genes are TRBV15 and TRBJ2-7; D remains unclear. Germline CDR1 is LNHNV and CDR2 is YYDKDF (reference sequence). V was trimmed by 5 bases and J by 2 bases, leaving 10 bases between them. The CDR3 contains 13 residues. CDR3 nucleotide sequence: TGTGCCACCAGCGGTCGCCTTGCCTACGAGCAGTACTTC. Protein sequence: CATSGRLAYEQYF.

The table lists this clone with a few counts. The chain has TRBV2 and TRBJ2-7, with 11 bases matching TRBD1. The germline gives CDR1 SNHLY, CDR2 FYNNEI. The J segment lost 4 bases and the V segment lost 6 bases, leaving 5 bases of the junction unmatched. This CDR3 comprises 14 residues. The DNA for the CDR3 is TGTGCCAGCAGCCTCGGACAGGGGGCTTACGAGCAGTACTTC. As protein: CASSLGQGAYEQYF.

The gene calls are TRBV15 and TRBJ1-1, with D maybe TRBD1 (5 bases). Germline V gene sequence: CDR1 LNHNV, CDR2 YYDKDF (reference sequence). This CDR3 contains 13 residues. Trimming removed 8 bases from V and 1 base from J, with 11 bases in between. This CDR3 reads CATRDGGNTEAFF. CDR3 bases: TGTGCCACCCGGGACGGAGGGAACACTGAAGCTTTCTTT.

The V gene is TRBV29-1, the J gene TRBJ2-1, with D possibly called TRBD1 or TRBD2 (6 bases each). The length of the CDR3 is 13 residues. The germline gives CDR1 SQVTM, CDR2 ANQGSEA. The germline V and J ends were trimmed by 7 bases and 9 bases, with 19 bases remaining between them. CDR3 in DNA: TGCAGCGGGGCCTTCGGGGGCTGGGGTGAGCAGTTCTTC. Its protein is CSGAFGGWGEQFF.

The V gene is TRBV11-3, the J gene TRBJ2-1; TRBD1 might be the D (5 bases). The V gene lost 1 base and the J gene lost 8 bases, with 15 bases spanning the gap. CDR3 length: 15 residues. The germline CDR1 and CDR2 sequences are SGHNT and YENEEA. The CDR3 DNA reads TGTGCCAGCAGCTTAGGAGACGCAGGGTCCCATGAGCAGTTCTTC. As protein: CASSLGDAGSHEQFF.